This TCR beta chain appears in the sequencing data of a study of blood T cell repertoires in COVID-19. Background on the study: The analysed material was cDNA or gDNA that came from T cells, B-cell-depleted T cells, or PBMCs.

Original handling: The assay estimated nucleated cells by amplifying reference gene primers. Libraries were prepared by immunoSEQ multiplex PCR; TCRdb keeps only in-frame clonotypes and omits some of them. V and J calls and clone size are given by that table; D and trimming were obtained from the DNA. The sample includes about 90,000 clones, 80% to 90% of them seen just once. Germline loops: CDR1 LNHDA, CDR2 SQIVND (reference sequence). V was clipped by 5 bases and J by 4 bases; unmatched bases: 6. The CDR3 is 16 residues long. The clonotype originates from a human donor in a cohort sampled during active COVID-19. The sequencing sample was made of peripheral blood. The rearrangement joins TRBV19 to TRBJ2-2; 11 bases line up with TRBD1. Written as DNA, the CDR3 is TGTGCCAGTAGTGCCGGGACAGGGGGTAGCACCGGGGAGCTGTTTTTT. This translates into CASSAGTGGSTGELFF.